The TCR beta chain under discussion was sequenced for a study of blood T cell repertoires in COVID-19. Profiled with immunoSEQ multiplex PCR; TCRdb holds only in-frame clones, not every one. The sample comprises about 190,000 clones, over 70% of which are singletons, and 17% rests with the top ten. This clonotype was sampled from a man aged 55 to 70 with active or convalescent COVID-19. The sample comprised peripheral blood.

CDR3 in DNA: TGTGCCAGCAGTACCCGGACAGGCTCTTCTGGAAACACCATATATTTT. Its translation is CASSTRTGSSGNTIYF. This chain joins TRBV28 and TRBJ1-3; 7 nucleotides agree with TRBD1. V was pared by 5 bases and J by 1 base, with 8 bases of the junction left unmatched. From germline, CDR1 is MDHEN and CDR2 SYDVKM. The CDR3 sequence is 16 residues long.